The 22 T cell receptor beta chains given below trace back to one sample, sequenced in a study of human T cells and chemical hapten exposure. TCRdb reprocessed the RACE reads via MiXCR and lists one record per CDR3 protein. The sample carries over 35,000 distinct CDR3 sequences, 9.5% to 15% recorded once. Described time point: patch test 3, about 24 weeks after DPC sensitization. As to treatment: therapeutic diphenylcyclopropenone sensitization with weekly scalp DPC. Researchers extracted total RNA from unfractionated whole blood. Here the sequenced sample was whole blood, taken in connection with sensitization to the hapten diphenylcyclopropenone (DPC). Receptor source: a woman between 40 and 50 years old with alopecia areata. Some clones in this sample may be carry-over from other donors' samples.

Ten or more counts support this clonotype. The rearrangement uses TRBV4-3 and TRBJ1-6; tentatively, D is TRBD1 (5 bases). CDR1 is LGHNA, CDR2 YSLEER, per germline. Trimming removed 5 bases from V and 0 bases from J, with 14 bases in between. This CDR3 has 17 amino acids. CDR3 bases: TGCGCCAGCAGCGTGTACAGGTTGAGCTCCTATAATTCACCCCTCCACTTT. Translation: CASSVYRLSSYNSPLHF.

J is TRBJ2-7 and V is TRBV29-1; weak D call: TRBD2 (6 bases). In germline, CDR1 is SQVTM, CDR2 ANQGSEA. The CDR3 runs 14 residues. Trimming cost V 4 bases and J 4 bases, with 17 bases left between them. The CDR3 DNA is TGCAGCGTTGCCCGCCTAGGAGGGGCTTACGAGCAGTACTTC. Amino acid sequence: CSVARLGGAYEQYF.

V and J are TRBV7-9 and TRBJ1-1, with no clear D. The V gene's germline CDR1 is SEHNR and CDR2 FQNEAQ (reference sequence). Trimming cost V 1 base and J 4 bases, with 7 bases left between them. CDR3 length: 13 residues. The CDR3 region has the DNA TGTGCCAGCAGCTTAGAAGGGCCCACTGAAGCTTTCTTT. This sequence encodes CASSLEGPTEAFF.

Comment on this clonotype: A much larger clonotype is one base distant, so this may be a read error. The chain is built from TRBV28 and TRBJ2-3; D might be TRBD1 or TRBD2, each matching 5 bases. The CDR3 is made up of 13 amino acids. Germline values: CDR1 MDHEN, CDR2 SYDVKM. CDR3 sequence reads: CASSSGATVTQYF. The CDR3 coding sequence is TGTGCCAGCAGCTCCGGGGCCACAGTTACGCAGTATTTT.

This clonotype was seen many times. The chain joins TRBV20-1 to TRBJ1-2, with D uncertain. The V and J ends lost 3 bases and 4 bases respectively, with 15 bases between them. The CDR3 length is 14 residues. The germline gives CDR1 DFQATT, CDR2 SNEGSKA (reference sequence). The CDR3 DNA sequence: TGCAGTGCTAGTTTTATGGGGTCGGTCTATGGCTACACCTTC. This sequence encodes CSASFMGSVYGYTF.

This clonotype was counted many times. The chain couples TRBV6-6 to TRBJ2-2, with TRBD1 matching 7 bases. The germline V gene has CDR1 MNHNY and CDR2 SVGAGI (reference sequence). Germline trimming cut 6 bases from V and 8 bases from J; bases unmatched to any gene: 9. CDR3 size: 14 residues. The CDR3 here is CASSQDRSGGELFF. The CDR3, as DNA: TGTGCCAGCAGCCAGGACAGGTCGGGTGGGGAGCTGTTTTTT.

The chain has TRBV7-3 and TRBJ2-2, with a weak D call TRBD1 (6 bases). The CDR3 totals 17 residues. With 5 bases removed from V and 2 bases from J, the gap between germline ends came to 18 bases. Per germline, CDR1 SGHTA and CDR2 FQGTGA. The CDR3 here is CASSPPPGAFNTGELFF. The CDR3 DNA reads as TGTGCCAGCAGCCCTCCACCAGGGGCTTTTAACACCGGGGAGCTGTTTTTT.

V and J are TRBV3-1 and TRBJ2-3; D unclear. In germline, CDR1 is LGHDT, CDR2 YNNKEL (reference sequence). The CDR3 runs to 14 residues. V dropped 0 bases and J dropped 1 base, with 5 bases sitting between them. CDR3 residues: CASSQDVGTDTQYF. The CDR3 coding sequence is TGTGCCAGCAGCCAAGATGTCGGCACAGATACGCAGTATTTT.

The chain is built from TRBV4-1 and TRBJ2-1; D is tentatively TRBD1 or TRBD2 (5 bases each). Between the trimmed V and J ends, which lost 0 bases and 10 bases, there was a span of 10 bases. Germline V gene sequence: CDR1 MGHRA, CDR2 YSYEKL. The CDR3 runs 13 residues. For the CDR3, the DNA is TGCGCCAGCAGCCAAGAGGGACGTCTGGAGCAGTTCTTC. Protein product: CASSQEGRLEQFF.

The chain links TRBV2 to TRBJ1-1, with a weak D call TRBD1 (6 bases). CDR1 and CDR2 (germline): SNHLY, FYNNEI. Trimming removed 6 bases from V and 3 bases from J, with 11 bases in between. CDR3 size: 13 residues. The CDR3 coding sequence is TGTGCCAGCAGGGACAGCAAGGACACTGAAGCTTTCTTT. Protein sequence: CASRDSKDTEAFF. Full variable domain (remainder filled in from reference TRBV2 and TRBJ1-1): EPEVTQTPSHQVTQMGQEVILRCVPISNHLYFYWYRQILGQKVEFLVSFYNNEISEKSEIFDDQFSVERPDGSNFTLKIRSTKLEDSAMYFCASRDSKDTEAFFGQGTRLTVV.

The chain couples TRBV28 to TRBJ2-3; no reliable D call. Trimming stripped 2 bases from V and 1 base from J, with 7 bases between. Germline assignment: CDR1 MDHEN and CDR2 SYDVKM. The CDR3 extends over 14 amino acids. CDR3 DNA: TGTGCCAGCAGTTTAGTCCCCCGCACAGATACGCAGTATTTT. The encoded protein is CASSLVPRTDTQYF.

This clonotype qualifies as medium-sized. This sequence joins TRBV20-1 and TRBJ2-1; 8 bases map to TRBD2. The CDR3 is 15 amino acids. Germline CDR1 is DFQATT and CDR2 is SNEGSKA (reference sequence). V was clipped by 0 bases and J by 8 bases; unmatched bases: 9. The CDR3 loop is CSARDLASGSHEQFF. The CDR3 DNA is TGCAGTGCTAGAGATCTGGCCAGCGGGAGCCATGAGCAGTTCTTC.

The chain has TRBV5-1 and TRBJ2-5; 9 bases are a match to TRBD1. The trim removed 2 bases at V and 4 bases at J, leaving 3 bases unmatched. The CDR3 has 14 residues. CDR1 and CDR2 (germline): SGHRS, YFSETQ. Written as DNA, the CDR3 is TGCGCCAGCAGCTTCCGGACAGGGGCAGAGACCCAGTACTTC. Protein: CASSFRTGAETQYF.

The gene calls are TRBV7-9 and TRBJ1-1; D is perhaps TRBD1 (5 bases). This CDR3 is 13 amino acids long. The V and J ends lost 5 bases and 5 bases respectively, with 12 bases between them. The germline V gene encodes CDR1 SEHNR and CDR2 FQNEAQ (reference sequence). CDR3 in amino acids: CASSRDLWTEAFF. In nucleotides, the CDR3 is TGTGCCAGCAGCCGGGACCTCTGGACTGAAGCTTTCTTT.

Many counts were recorded for this clonotype. The chain recombines TRBV20-1 with TRBJ2-7; 7 bases align to TRBD1. The length of the CDR3 is 15 residues. CDR1 is DFQATT and CDR2 is SNEGSKA in the germline V gene (reference sequence). Trimming removed 3 bases from V and 1 base from J; junction bases left unmatched: 9. CDR3 region: CSARGQYIASYEQYF. DNA of the CDR3: TGCAGTGCTAGGGGACAGTACATCGCATCCTACGAGCAGTACTTC.

This chain connects TRBV6-5 to TRBJ2-6; tentative D call: TRBD1 (5 bases). The CDR3 runs 15 residues. Trimming cost V 5 bases and J 4 bases, with 12 bases left between them. Germline V CDR1 and CDR2: MNHEY, SVGAGI. As DNA, the CDR3 is TGTGCCAGCAGTCAGGGAACTTCGGGGGCCAACGTCCTGACTTTC. Protein: CASSQGTSGANVLTF.

The chain employs TRBV28 and TRBJ1-2; weak D call: TRBD1 (5 bases). Germline CDR1 reads MDHEN; CDR2 reads SYDVKM. The CDR3 is 12 amino acids. The V gene lost 4 bases and the J gene lost 6 bases, with 9 bases spanning the gap. The CDR3 bases are TGTGCCAGCAGTTCCCAGGGTGATGGCTACACCTTC. It yields the protein CASSSQGDGYTF.

The rearrangement uses TRBV2 and TRBJ1-1, with a possible D match to TRBD1 (6 bases). The V end lost 7 bases, the J end lost 1 base, and 10 bases lay between the germline ends. Germline V gene sequence: CDR1 SNHLY, CDR2 FYNNEI. The length of the CDR3 is 13 residues. CDR3 sequence (DNA): TGTGCCAGCAATTGGGGACAGAACACTGAAGCTTTCTTT. Its protein product is CASNWGQNTEAFF.

At least ten counts were recorded for this clonotype. This rearrangement joins TRBV29-1 to TRBJ2-5; D not resolved. V dropped 4 bases and J dropped 1 base, with 7 bases sitting between them. The CDR3 consists of 12 residues. Germline CDR1 and CDR2: SQVTM and ANQGSEA. CDR3 DNA sequence: TGCAGCGTTGTAGTTAGCCAAGAGACCCAGTACTTC. This codes for CSVVVSQETQYF.

This chain connects TRBV20-1 to TRBJ1-1, with 9 bases aligning to TRBD1. With 5 bases clipped from V and 1 base from J, the junction kept 5 bases outside the gene matches. CDR3 length equals 14 residues. Per germline, CDR1 DFQATT and CDR2 SNEGSKA (reference sequence). The CDR3 is CSAAQGAGNTEAFF. The CDR3 DNA sequence: TGCAGTGCTGCACAGGGGGCCGGGAACACTGAAGCTTTCTTT.

This clonotype has ten or more counts. The chain couples TRBV6-1 to TRBJ2-1, with D maybe TRBD1 (6 bases). In germline, CDR1 is MNHNS, CDR2 SASEGT. The germline V and J ends were trimmed by 3 bases and 12 bases, with 15 bases remaining between them. CDR3 length: 13 amino acids. The CDR3 bases are TGTGCCAGCAGTGAGCAGGGGACGGGCAGGCAGTTCTTC. Translating gives CASSEQGTGRQFF.

This clonotype was counted between two and nine times. The genes are TRBV2 and TRBJ2-5; D is tentatively TRBD1 or TRBD2 (5 bases each). Germline assignment: CDR1 SNHLY and CDR2 FYNNEI. Trimming cost V 6 bases and J 6 bases, with 17 bases left between them. The length of the CDR3 is 14 residues. Written as DNA, the CDR3 is TGTGCCAGCAGAGGGACCCCCCATCGGCAGACCCAGTACTTC. It specifies CASRGTPHRQTQYF. The variable domain in full, with the rest retrieved from reference TRBV2 and TRBJ2-5, is EPEVTQTPSHQVTQMGQEVILRCVPISNHLYFYWYRQILGQKVEFLVSFYNNEISEKSEIFDDQFSVERPDGSNFTLKIRSTKLEDSAMYFCASRGTPHRQTQYFGPGTRLLVL.